The T cell receptor beta chain described here comes from a study of a mutant IDH1 vaccine in newly diagnosed glioma. Method: immunoSEQ multiplex PCR; TCRdb's copy keeps in-frame clones and lacks some. The sample has 40,000 to 50,000 clones, under 80% seen once. Time point of the sample: week 23, last vaccination. Mutant IDH1 20-mer peptide, at 300 ug, made up each vaccine dose, with topical imiquimod. Astrocytomas that were new, WHO grade 3 or 4, IDH1-mutant and ATRX-lost were present in the donors. This clone showed up just a few times. What it binds is not known. The CDR3 has 11 residues. V lost 2 bases to trimming and J lost 6 bases, with 7 bases between them. CDR1 is SQVTM, CDR2 ANQGSEA, per germline.

The TCR was taken from a woman in her thirties or forties with glioma. Some clones in this sample may be carry-over from other donors' samples. The specimen comprised PBMCs, sampled from a glioma patient whose treatment included an IDH1 peptide vaccine. The rearrangement uses TRBV29-1 and TRBJ1-1; no firm D call. CDR3 sequence: CSVESQSEAFF. CDR3 in DNA: TGCAGCGTTGAATCACAGTCTGAAGCTTTCTTT.